This T cell receptor (beta chain) is from a study of blood T cell repertoires in COVID-19. Sequenced by immunoSEQ multiplex PCR; TCRdb stores in-frame clones only, minus some. The sample records around 250,000 clones, 70% to 90% being singletons. Between the trimmed V and J ends, which lost 5 bases and 7 bases, there was a span of 20 bases. The CDR3 sequence is 16 residues long. CDR1 is SEHNR, CDR2 FQNEAQ, per germline (reference sequence). Clinical histories supplied by participants themselves formed the basis of cohort assignment. This sequence joins TRBV7-9 and TRBJ2-2; D is unresolved. The sequence was collected from a woman aged 45-60 years who had recovered from COVID-19. The sample taken for sequencing was PBMCs or T cells enriched from blood (not recorded which). The CDR3 reads CASSRPMVRFGGELFF. CDR3 nucleotides: TGTGCCAGCAGCCGTCCTATGGTTCGTTTTGGCGGGGAGCTGTTTTTT.